The entry below gives a single T cell receptor (beta chain) sequence along with its context. The data originate from a study of blood T cell repertoires in COVID-19. Study-level background: Acute and convalescent COVID-19 samples came from the United States, Italy and Spain.

The CDR3 totals 14 residues. V shed 5 bases and J 4 bases; nucleotides not matched to a gene: 2. CDR1 and CDR2 (germline): MNHEY, SVGAGI. Libraries were prepared by immunoSEQ multiplex PCR; TCRdb keeps only in-frame clonotypes and omits some of them. Here the sample spans fewer than 150,000 clones, 70% to 90% being singletons. The sequencing input was peripheral blood. The J gene is TRBJ1-6, the V gene TRBV6-5; 7 bases are shared with TRBD1. This sequence originates from a woman in her seventies who had recovered from COVID-19. The CDR3 sequence is CASSRQGYNSPLHF. The CDR3 DNA sequence: TGTGCCAGCAGTAGACAGGGTTATAATTCACCCCTCCACTTT.